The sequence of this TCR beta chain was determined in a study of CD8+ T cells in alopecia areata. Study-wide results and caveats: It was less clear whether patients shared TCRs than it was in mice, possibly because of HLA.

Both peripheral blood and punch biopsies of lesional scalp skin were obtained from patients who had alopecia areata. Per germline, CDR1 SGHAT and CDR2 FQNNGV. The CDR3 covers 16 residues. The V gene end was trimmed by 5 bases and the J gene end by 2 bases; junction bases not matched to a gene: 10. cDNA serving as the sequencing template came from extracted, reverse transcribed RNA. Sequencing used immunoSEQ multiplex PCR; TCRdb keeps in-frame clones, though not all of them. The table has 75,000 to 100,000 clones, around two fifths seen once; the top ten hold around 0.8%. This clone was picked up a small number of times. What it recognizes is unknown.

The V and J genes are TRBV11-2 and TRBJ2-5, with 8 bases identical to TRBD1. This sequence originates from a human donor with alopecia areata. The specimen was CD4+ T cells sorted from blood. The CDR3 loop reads CASSPRLGQVQETQYF. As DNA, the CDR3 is TGTGCCAGCAGCCCTCGACTGGGACAGGTACAAGAGACCCAGTACTTC. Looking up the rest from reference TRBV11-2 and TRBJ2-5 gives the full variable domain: EAGVAQSPRYKIIEKRQSVAFWCNPISGHATLYWYQQILGQGPKLLIQFQNNGVVDDSQLPKDRFSAERLKGVDSTLKIQPAKLEDSAVYLCASSPRLGQVQETQYFGPGTRLLVL.